The T cell receptor beta chain described here comes from a study of blood T cell repertoires in COVID-19. Study information: COVID-19 samples collected from the United States, Italy and Spain covered acute and convalescent phases. PBMCs, B-cell-depleted T cells, or T cells provided the cDNA or gDNA that made up the material.

This CDR3 comprises 14 residues. Trimming left V 3 bases short and J 9 bases short, with 15 bases between. Germline lookup yields CDR1 KGHSH and CDR2 LQKENI. Sequencing used immunoSEQ multiplex PCR; TCRdb keeps in-frame clones, though not all of them. Of around 100,000 clones listed, roughly 90% are singletons. The sequenced sample was peripheral blood. The receptor was derived from a woman aged 55-70 years with acute or convalescent COVID-19. V and J are TRBV18 and TRBJ2-1; TRBD2 might be the D (6 bases). This chain's CDR3 is CASSPSRGIIEQFF. CDR3 nucleotide sequence: TGTGCCAGCTCACCCTCCCGCGGGATTATTGAGCAGTTCTTC.